This T cell receptor beta chain was recorded in a study of T cell repertoires in cytomegalovirus infection (dated by TCRdb to between 2017 and 2020). With regard to the full study: Peptide stimulations targeted recently identified HLA-C-restricted CMV epitopes, whose presentation resists viral immunomodulation, together with well-studied HLA-B-restricted epitopes. The HLA type of each donor mattered for the analysis, because public TCR beta signatures pointed to carriage of CMV infection along with the matching HLA type. Results and caveats for the whole study, not just this receptor: The ex vivo response was dominated by HLA-C-restricted CMV-specific TCR beta clonotypes, which also provided the single most frequent clonotype in two of eight donors. In both this cohort and an independent roughly 400-donor cohort, the cumulative frequency of public TCR beta family members distinguished carriers of CMV infection plus the relevant HLA type.

Trimming removed 5 bases from V and 6 bases from J, leaving 20 bases between the germline ends. The CDR3, from cysteine to phenylalanine, totals 16 residues. This entry keeps only the CDR3 DNA: 48 bases, framed from base 1. The sample's treatment or condition label is to be understood as: in vitro stimulation with specific CMV peptide epitopes to enrich CMV-specific T cells. This clonotype turned up a few times. Its binding antigen is unknown. No base qualities exist here, and no much larger clone lies one base off it. TCRdb records Illumina HiSeq 1500 as the sequencer. The raw public reads went through TCRdb reprocessing: fastp at Q25, MiXCR clone calling, in-frame beta chains kept. Each CDR3 protein gets just one entry, which takes the most common genes and DNA from the rows behind it. This sample lists about 160,000 distinct CDR3 sequences; less than 25% were detected once. Of the sample, roughly 25% is held by the ten largest clones.

The rearrangement combines TRBV12-3 or TRBV12-4 with TRBJ2-1; TRBD2 might be the D gene, on 7 matching bases. The clonotype originates from a human donor in good health (CMV status not recorded). Some clones in this sample may be carry-over from other donors' samples. This specimen consisted of CD8+ T cells from cultured PBMCs, obtained from culture after CMV antigen stimulation. The CDR3 amino acid sequence is: CASSTPGLQGSNEQFF. The base sequence is TGTGCCAGCAGTACCCCGGGACTACAGGGCTCCAATGAGCAGTTCTTC.